These 21 T cell receptor beta chains came from one sample sequenced in a study of cytomegalovirus exposure and HLA in healthy donors (dated by TCRdb to 2017 to 2019). Libraries were constructed by the immunoSEQ multiplex PCR assay. The immuneACCESS repertoire file appears here via TCRdb, limited to in-frame rearrangements. These files lack a portion of the clones; in checked studies, under half of the deficit traces to unresolved V genes, and the cause of the others is not known. For this sample there are roughly 220,000 clones; over 80% appear just once. Around 1% of the sample rests with the top ten. Sequencing used PBMCs. All receptors derive from a woman aged 18-30 years in good health and CMV-seronegative.

The V call is TRBV19, the J call TRBJ2-5; 7 bases are a match to TRBD2. This CDR3 region has 17 residues. V was pared by 0 bases and J by 4 bases, with 11 bases of the junction left unmatched. Germline V gives CDR1 LNHDA, CDR2 SQIVND (reference sequence). In DNA form, the CDR3 reads TGTGCCAGTAGTATAGATTCCCTGGCGGGAGTTCCAGAGACCCAGTACTTC. Amino acid sequence: CASSIDSLAGVPETQYF.

The chain links TRBV6-5 to TRBJ1-1, with a weak D call TRBD1 (6 bases). V lost 7 bases, J lost 4 bases, and 16 bases lay in between. This CDR3 is 14 amino acids long. Per germline, CDR1 MNHEY and CDR2 SVGAGI. CDR3 loop: CASNLYRASTEAFF. The CDR3 coding sequence is TGTGCCAGCAATCTGTACAGGGCAAGCACTGAAGCTTTCTTT.

The rearrangement links TRBV4-1 to TRBJ2-1; perhaps TRBD2 as D (5 bases). V gave up 0 bases and J gave up 9 bases, with 12 bases separating them. The CDR3 sequence is 14 residues long. The germline V gene encodes CDR1 MGHRA and CDR2 YSYEKL. In DNA form, the CDR3 reads TGCGCCAGCAGCCAAGATCCCACAGAGGGTGAGCAGTTCTTC. It is translated as CASSQDPTEGEQFF.

The V gene is TRBV6-1, the J gene TRBJ1-6; 7 bases line up with TRBD1. The CDR3 length is 20 residues. The ends lost 3 bases at V and 10 bases at J; junction bases unmatched: 24. Germline lookup yields CDR1 MNHNS and CDR2 SASEGT. The CDR3, as DNA: TGTGCCAGCAGTGAGAGGGGCTCCAGGGGGGCGCAGACCAGTCAATCACCCCTCCACTTT. This sequence encodes CASSERGSRGAQTSQSPLHF.

The J gene is TRBJ1-1, the V gene TRBV6-5, with a tentative D call TRBD1 (6 bases). Germline-derived CDR1 and CDR2 are MNHEY and SVGAGI. Trimming left V 6 bases short and J 4 bases short, with 12 bases between. The CDR3 loop spans 13 amino acids. This CDR3 reads CASRRGAATEAFF. CDR3 nucleotides: TGTGCCAGCAGACGGGGGGCGGCCACTGAAGCTTTCTTT.

The J gene is TRBJ1-4, the V gene TRBV7-9, with 7 positions matching TRBD1. There are 15 residues in the CDR3. Trimming took 4 bases from V and 7 from J; bases not matched to a gene: 9. Germline V gene data show CDR1 as SEHNR and CDR2 as FQNEAQ (reference sequence). The DNA of the CDR3 is TGTGCCAGCAGCTCACAACCGGGACAGCGTGAAAAACTGTTTTTT. This sequence encodes CASSSQPGQREKLFF.

The genes are TRBV9 and TRBJ1-3; TRBD1 agrees at 7 bases. CDR1 and CDR2 from the germline V gene are SGDLS and YYNGEE. CDR3 length: 13 amino acids. The trim removed 3 bases at V and 8 bases at J, leaving 5 bases unmatched. This CDR3 is CASSGGTEDTIYF. The CDR3 DNA reads as TGTGCCAGCAGCGGTGGGACAGAGGACACCATATATTTT.

The chain links TRBV5-4 to TRBJ2-4, with a possible D match to TRBD1 (6 bases). V was pared by 2 bases and J by 1 base, with 16 bases between. Germline V gene sequence: CDR1 SGHNT, CDR2 YYREEE (reference sequence). The CDR3 runs 17 residues. CDR3 bases: TGTGCCAGCAGCTTAAAACAGGGAGTGGTGGCCAAAAACATTCAGTACTTC. It specifies CASSLKQGVVAKNIQYF. The full variable domain, rest sourced from reference TRBV5-4 and TRBJ2-4, is ETGVTQSPTHLIKTRGQQVTLRCSSQSGHNTVSWYQQALGQGPQFIFQYYREEENGRGNFPPRFSGLQFPNYSSELNVNALELDDSALYLCASSLKQGVVAKNIQYFGAGTRLSVL.

About this clone itself: Other nucleotide sequences in the sample specify the same CDR3. The chain carries TRBV5-1 and TRBJ2-7; TRBD1 is a possible D gene (5 bases). The CDR3 extends over 12 amino acids. Trimming took 4 bases from V and 4 from J, leaving 9 bases between them. The V gene's germline CDR1 is SGHRS and CDR2 YFSETQ. CDR3 DNA sequence: TGCGCCAGCAGCCCGCAGGGATACGAGCAGTACTTC. This encodes CASSPQGYEQYF.

This clone has a single count. J is TRBJ1-1 and V is TRBV7-6; TRBD1 matches at 7 bases. Germline V lookup: CDR1 SGHVS, CDR2 FNYEAQ. The CDR3 is made up of 16 amino acids. Trimming removed 1 base from V and 3 bases from J; junction bases left unmatched: 8. The CDR3 here is CASSLGQGWIHTEAFF. As DNA, the CDR3 is TGTGCCAGCAGCTTAGGACAGGGATGGATCCACACTGAAGCTTTCTTT.

This chain links TRBV28 with TRBJ1-1, with no clear D. V lost 2 bases and J 4 bases, leaving 5 bases between the germline ends. The CDR3 consists of 12 residues. Germline CDR1 MDHEN, CDR2 SYDVKM. CDR3: CASSLIFTEAFF. In DNA form, the CDR3 reads TGTGCCAGCAGTTTAATCTTCACTGAAGCTTTCTTT.

The J gene is TRBJ1-3, the V gene TRBV11-2; D perhaps matches TRBD1 (5 bases). V lost 5 bases and J lost 0, with 17 bases in between. The V gene's germline CDR1 is SGHAT and CDR2 FQNNGV. The CDR3 consists of 17 residues. Here the CDR3 DNA reads TGTGCCAGCAGCCTAAACCCCAGGACAATCTCTGGAAACACCATATATTTT. Its translation: CASSLNPRTISGNTIYF.

In nucleotides, the CDR3 is TGTGCCAGCAGCCAGACTAGCGGGAGGGAGACAGATACGCAGTATTTT. It yields the protein CASSQTSGRETDTQYF. The V call is TRBV13, the J call TRBJ2-3; 14 positions match TRBD2. Germline V lookup: CDR1 PRHDT, CDR2 FYEKMQ (reference sequence). V trimming: 5 bases; J trimming: 3 bases; junction bases outside the gene matches: 4. This CDR3 has 16 residues.

The chain combines TRBV6-1 with TRBJ2-7; 10 positions agree with TRBD2. The CDR3 extends over 15 amino acids. Germline CDR1 MNHNS, CDR2 SASEGT. The trim removed 5 bases at V and 2 bases at J, leaving 6 bases unmatched. The CDR3 reads CASSSLAGVAYEQYF. CDR3 coding DNA: TGTGCCAGCAGTTCTCTAGCGGGAGTTGCCTACGAGCAGTACTTC.

V gene TRBV6-5 combines with J gene TRBJ2-1, with TRBD2 as a possible D gene (6 bases). The germline V gene encodes CDR1 MNHEY and CDR2 SVGAGI. The CDR3 runs 13 residues. Trimming pared 7 bases from V and 1 base from J, leaving 8 bases between. CDR3 loop: CASTRGSYNEQFF. The CDR3 DNA follows: TGTGCCAGCACCCGGGGGTCCTACAATGAGCAGTTCTTC.

V and J are TRBV10-1 and TRBJ2-1; 10 nucleotides align to TRBD2. The germline V gene encodes CDR1 WNHNN and CDR2 SYGVQD (reference sequence). This CDR3 comprises 16 residues. J was trimmed by 8 bases and V by 0 bases; bases with no gene match: 7. The CDR3 nucleotides are TGCGCCAGCAGTGAGTCGACGTTAGCGGGAGGCGATGAGCAGTTCTTC. Protein sequence: CASSESTLAGGDEQFF.

This chain joins TRBV28 and TRBJ2-1, with TRBD2 matching over 7 bases. V shed 8 bases, J shed 3 bases, and the junction held 10 bases outside the gene matches. The CDR3 loop spans 15 amino acids. In germline, CDR1 is MDHEN, CDR2 SYDVKM. The CDR3 region is CASVPLAELYNEQFF. The CDR3 region has the DNA TGTGCCAGCGTGCCCCTAGCGGAACTCTACAATGAGCAGTTCTTC.

The J gene is TRBJ2-1, the V gene TRBV29-1; D might be TRBD2 (6 bases). There are 16 residues in the CDR3. CDR1 is SQVTM, CDR2 ANQGSEA, per germline. V lost 6 bases, J lost 8 bases, and 26 bases lay in between. DNA for the CDR3: TGCAGCGTCCGACCCTCCTTTGCGGGGCCGGCCGATGAGCAGTTCTTC. Translated: CSVRPSFAGPADEQFF.

V is TRBV4-1 and J is TRBJ1-1, with D maybe TRBD1 (6 bases). V lost 4 bases to trimming and J lost 1 base, with 13 bases between them. Germline CDR1 and CDR2: MGHRA and YSYEKL. The CDR3 contains 15 residues. Here the CDR3 reads CASSLPPRGNTEAFF. In nucleotides, the CDR3 is TGCGCCAGCAGCCTCCCGCCCAGGGGGAACACTGAAGCTTTCTTT.

J is TRBJ1-1 and V is TRBV5-1, with D hard to call. The V end lost 5 bases, the J end lost 4 bases, and 12 bases lay between the germline ends. Germline V gives CDR1 SGHRS, CDR2 YFSETQ. The CDR3 is 13 amino acids. As DNA, the CDR3 is TGCGCCAGCAGTTCTGCGCGGGGCACTGAAGCTTTCTTT. It codes for CASSSARGTEAFF.

This sequence joins TRBV28 and TRBJ2-7; 9 bases map to TRBD1. The ends lost 4 bases at V and 6 bases at J; junction bases unmatched: 22. Per the germline V gene, CDR1 is MDHEN and CDR2 is SYDVKM. The CDR3 covers 19 residues. Here the CDR3 DNA reads TGTGCCAGCAGTTCTTTCCGAGACCGGGACAGGGTTTTAAAGCGCGAGCAGTACTTC. Translation gives CASSSFRDRDRVLKREQYF.